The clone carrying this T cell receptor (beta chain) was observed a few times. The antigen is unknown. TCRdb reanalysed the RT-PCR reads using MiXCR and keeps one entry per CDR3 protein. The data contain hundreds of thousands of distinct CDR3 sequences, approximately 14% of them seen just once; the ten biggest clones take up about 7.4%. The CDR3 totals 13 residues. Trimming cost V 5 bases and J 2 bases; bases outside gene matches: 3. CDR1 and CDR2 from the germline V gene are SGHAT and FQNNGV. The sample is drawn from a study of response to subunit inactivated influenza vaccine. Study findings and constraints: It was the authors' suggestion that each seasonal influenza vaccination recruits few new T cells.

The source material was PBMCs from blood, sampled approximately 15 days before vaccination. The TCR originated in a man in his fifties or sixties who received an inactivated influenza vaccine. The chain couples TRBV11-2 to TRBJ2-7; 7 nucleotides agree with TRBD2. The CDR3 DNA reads TGTGCCAGCAGCACGGGGAGGGCCTACGAGCAGTACTTC. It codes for CASSTGRAYEQYF.